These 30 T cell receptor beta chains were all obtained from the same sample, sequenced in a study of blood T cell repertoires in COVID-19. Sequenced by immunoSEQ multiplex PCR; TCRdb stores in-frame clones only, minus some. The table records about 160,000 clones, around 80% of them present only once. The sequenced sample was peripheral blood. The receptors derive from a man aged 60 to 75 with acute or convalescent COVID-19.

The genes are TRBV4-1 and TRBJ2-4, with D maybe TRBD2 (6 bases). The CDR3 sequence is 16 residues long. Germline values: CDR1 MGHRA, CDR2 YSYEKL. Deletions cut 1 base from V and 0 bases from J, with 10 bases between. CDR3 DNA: TGCGCCAGCAGCCAAGGCCAGGGACTAGCCAAAAACATTCAGTACTTC. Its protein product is CASSQGQGLAKNIQYF.

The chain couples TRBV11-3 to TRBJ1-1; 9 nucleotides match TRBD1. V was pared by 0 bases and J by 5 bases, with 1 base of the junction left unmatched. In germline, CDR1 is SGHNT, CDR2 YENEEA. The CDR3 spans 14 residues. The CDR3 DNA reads TGTGCCAGCAGCTTAGATGGGACAGGGACTGAAGCTTTCTTT. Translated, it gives CASSLDGTGTEAFF.

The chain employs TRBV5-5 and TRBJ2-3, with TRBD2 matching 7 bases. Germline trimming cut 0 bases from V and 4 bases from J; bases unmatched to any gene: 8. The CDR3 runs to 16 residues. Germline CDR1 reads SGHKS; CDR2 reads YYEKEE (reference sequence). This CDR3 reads CASSLVFSGRSDTQYF. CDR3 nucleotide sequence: TGTGCCAGCAGCTTGGTGTTTAGCGGGCGCTCAGATACGCAGTATTTT.

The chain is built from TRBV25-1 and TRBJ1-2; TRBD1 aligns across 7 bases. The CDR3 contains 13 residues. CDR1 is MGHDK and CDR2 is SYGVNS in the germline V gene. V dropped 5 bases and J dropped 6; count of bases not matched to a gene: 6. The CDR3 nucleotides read TGTGCCAGCAGTCCCCAGGGGGTCCATGGCTACACCTTC. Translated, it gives CASSPQGVHGYTF.

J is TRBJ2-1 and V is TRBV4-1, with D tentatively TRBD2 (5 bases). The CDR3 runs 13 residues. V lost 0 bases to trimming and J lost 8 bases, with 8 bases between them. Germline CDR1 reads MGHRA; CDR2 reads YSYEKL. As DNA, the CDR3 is TGCGCCAGCAGCCAAGAGATTAGCGATGAGCAGTTCTTC. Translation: CASSQEISDEQFF.

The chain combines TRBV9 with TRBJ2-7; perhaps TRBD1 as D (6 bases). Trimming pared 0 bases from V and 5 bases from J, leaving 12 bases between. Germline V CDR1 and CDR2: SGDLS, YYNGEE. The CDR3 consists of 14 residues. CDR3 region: CASSVGTGIHEQYF. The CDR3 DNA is TGTGCCAGCAGCGTAGGTACAGGGATCCACGAGCAGTACTTC.

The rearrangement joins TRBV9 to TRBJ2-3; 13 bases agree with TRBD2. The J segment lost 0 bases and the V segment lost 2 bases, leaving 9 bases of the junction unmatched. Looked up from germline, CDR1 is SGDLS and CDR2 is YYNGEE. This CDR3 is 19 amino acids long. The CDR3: CASSVGLAGSLSSTDTQYF. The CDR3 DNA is TGTGCCAGCAGCGTGGGACTAGCGGGGAGTCTTTCTAGCACAGATACGCAGTATTTT.

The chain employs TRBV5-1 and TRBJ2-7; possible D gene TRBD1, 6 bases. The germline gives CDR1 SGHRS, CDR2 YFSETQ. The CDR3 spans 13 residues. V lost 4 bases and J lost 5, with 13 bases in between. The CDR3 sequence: CASSVGHQDEQYF. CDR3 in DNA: TGCGCCAGCAGCGTGGGACATCAGGACGAGCAGTACTTC. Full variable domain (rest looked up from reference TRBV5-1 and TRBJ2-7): KAGVTQTPRYLIKTRGQQVTLSCSPISGHRSVSWYQQTPGQGLQFLFEYFSETQRNKGNFPGRFSGRQFSNSRSEMNVSTLELGDSALYLCASSVGHQDEQYFGPGTRLTVT.

In DNA form, the CDR3 reads TGTGCCAGTAGTTGGGGACAGGGGGGAAACTACGAGCAGTACTTC. Protein sequence: CASSWGQGGNYEQYF. This chain uses TRBV19 with TRBJ2-7; 11 bases agree with TRBD1. Germline trimming cut 5 bases from V and 3 bases from J; bases unmatched to any gene: 6. The germline V gene has CDR1 LNHDA and CDR2 SQIVND (reference sequence). This CDR3 is 15 amino acids long. The variable domain in full, with the rest retrieved from reference TRBV19 and TRBJ2-7, is DGGITQSPKYLFRKEGQNVTLSCEQNLNHDAMYWYRQDPGQGLRLIYYSQIVNDFQKGDIAEGYSVSREKKESFPLTVTSAQKNPTAFYLCASSWGQGGNYEQYFGPGTRLTVT.

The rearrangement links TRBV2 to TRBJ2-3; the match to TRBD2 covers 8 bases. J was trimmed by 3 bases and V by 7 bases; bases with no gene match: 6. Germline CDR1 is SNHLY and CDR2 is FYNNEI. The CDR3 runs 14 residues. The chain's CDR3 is CASNRGGGTDTQYF. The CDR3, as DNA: TGTGCCAGCAATCGGGGGGGCGGGACAGATACGCAGTATTTT.

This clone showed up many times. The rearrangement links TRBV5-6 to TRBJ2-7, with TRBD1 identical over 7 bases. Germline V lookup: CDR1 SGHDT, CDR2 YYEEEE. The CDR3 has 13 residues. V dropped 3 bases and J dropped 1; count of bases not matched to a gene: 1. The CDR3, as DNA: TGTGCCAGCAGCTACAGGGGTTCCTACGAGCAGTACTTC. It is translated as CASSYRGSYEQYF.

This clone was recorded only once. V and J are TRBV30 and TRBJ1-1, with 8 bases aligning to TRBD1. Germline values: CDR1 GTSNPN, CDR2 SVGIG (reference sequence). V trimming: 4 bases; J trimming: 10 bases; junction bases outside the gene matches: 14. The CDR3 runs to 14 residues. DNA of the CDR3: TGTGCCTGGAAACCCCAAACAACGACAGGGGCAGCTTTCTTT. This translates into CAWKPQTTTGAAFF.

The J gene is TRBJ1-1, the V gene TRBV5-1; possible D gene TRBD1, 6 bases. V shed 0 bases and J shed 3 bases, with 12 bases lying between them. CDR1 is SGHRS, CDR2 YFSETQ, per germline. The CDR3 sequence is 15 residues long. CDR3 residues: CASSLGAGVDTEAFF. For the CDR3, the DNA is TGCGCCAGCAGCTTGGGGGCAGGGGTCGACACTGAAGCTTTCTTT.

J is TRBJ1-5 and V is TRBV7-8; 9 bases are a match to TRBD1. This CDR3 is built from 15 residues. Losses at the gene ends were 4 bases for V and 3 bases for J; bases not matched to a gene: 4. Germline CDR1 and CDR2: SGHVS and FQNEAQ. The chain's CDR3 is CASSYRQGVNQPQHF. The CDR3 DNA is TGTGCCAGCAGCTACAGACAGGGGGTCAATCAGCCCCAGCATTTT.

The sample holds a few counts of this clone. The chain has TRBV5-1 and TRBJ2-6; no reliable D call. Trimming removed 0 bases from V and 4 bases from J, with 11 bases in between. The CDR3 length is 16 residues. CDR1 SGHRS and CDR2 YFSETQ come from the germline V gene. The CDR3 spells CASSLDPQSGANVLTF. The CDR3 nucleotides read TGCGCCAGCAGCTTGGACCCACAGAGCGGGGCCAACGTCCTGACTTTC. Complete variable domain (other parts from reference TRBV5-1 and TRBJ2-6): KAGVTQTPRYLIKTRGQQVTLSCSPISGHRSVSWYQQTPGQGLQFLFEYFSETQRNKGNFPGRFSGRQFSNSRSEMNVSTLELGDSALYLCASSLDPQSGANVLTFGAGSRLTVL.

The chain's CDR3 is CASSESGASGGYEQYF. CDR3 nucleotides: TGTGCCAGCAGTGAATCTGGGGCTAGCGGGGGCTACGAGCAGTACTTC. V and J are TRBV25-1 and TRBJ2-7; 10 bases line up with TRBD2. The germline gives CDR1 MGHDK, CDR2 SYGVNS. There are 16 residues in the CDR3. V was clipped by 1 base and J by 3 bases; unmatched bases: 6.

CDR3 protein: CASSFPGNGEQYF. The CDR3 bases are TGCGCCAGCAGCTTTCCAGGGAACGGGGAGCAGTACTTC. The chain has TRBV5-1 and TRBJ2-7; weak D call: TRBD1 (5 bases). CDR3 length: 13 amino acids. V shed 2 bases and J shed 7 bases, with 13 bases lying between them. CDR1 is SGHRS, CDR2 YFSETQ, per germline.

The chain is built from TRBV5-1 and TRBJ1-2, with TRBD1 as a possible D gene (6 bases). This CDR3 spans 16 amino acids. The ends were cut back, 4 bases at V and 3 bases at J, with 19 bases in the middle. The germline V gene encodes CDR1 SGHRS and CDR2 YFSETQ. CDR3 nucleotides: TGCGCCAGCAGCGGCGATGGGGTAGGGGGTGACTATGGCTACACCTTC. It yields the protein CASSGDGVGGDYGYTF.

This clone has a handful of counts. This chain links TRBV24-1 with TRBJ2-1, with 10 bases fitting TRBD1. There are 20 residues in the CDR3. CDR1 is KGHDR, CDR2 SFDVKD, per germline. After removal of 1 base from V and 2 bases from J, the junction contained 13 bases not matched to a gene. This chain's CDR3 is CATSDFTLGGDRGTYNEQFF. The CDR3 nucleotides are TGTGCCACCAGTGATTTCACCCTAGGCGGGGACAGGGGCACCTACAATGAGCAGTTCTTC.

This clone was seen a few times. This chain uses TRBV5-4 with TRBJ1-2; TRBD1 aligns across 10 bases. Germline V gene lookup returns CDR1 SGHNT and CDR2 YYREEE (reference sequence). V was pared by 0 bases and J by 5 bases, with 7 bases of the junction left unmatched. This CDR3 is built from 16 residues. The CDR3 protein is CASSLGQGAGGYGYTF. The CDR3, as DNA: TGTGCCAGCAGCTTGGGACAGGGGGCGGGGGGATATGGCTACACCTTC.

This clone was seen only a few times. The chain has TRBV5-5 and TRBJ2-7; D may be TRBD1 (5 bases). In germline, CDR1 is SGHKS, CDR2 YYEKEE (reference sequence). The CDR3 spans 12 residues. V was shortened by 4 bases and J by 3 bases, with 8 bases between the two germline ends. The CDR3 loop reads CASSPTDYEQYF. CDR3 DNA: TGTGCCAGCAGCCCGACAGACTACGAGCAGTACTTC.

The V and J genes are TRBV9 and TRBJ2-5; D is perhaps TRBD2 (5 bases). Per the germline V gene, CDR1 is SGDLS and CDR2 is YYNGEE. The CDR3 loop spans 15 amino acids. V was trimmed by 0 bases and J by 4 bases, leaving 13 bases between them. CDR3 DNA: TGTGCCAGCAGCGTAGGGGCCAACCGGGGAGAGACCCAGTACTTC. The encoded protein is CASSVGANRGETQYF.

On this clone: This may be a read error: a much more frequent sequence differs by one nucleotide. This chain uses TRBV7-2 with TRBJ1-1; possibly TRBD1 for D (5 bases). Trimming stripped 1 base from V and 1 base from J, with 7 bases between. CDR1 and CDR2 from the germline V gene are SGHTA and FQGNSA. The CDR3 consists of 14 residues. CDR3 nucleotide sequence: TGTGCCAGCAGCTTAGGGCAGGGGAACACTGAAGCTTTCTTT. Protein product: CASSLGQGNTEAFF. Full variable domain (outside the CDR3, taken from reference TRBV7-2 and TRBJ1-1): GAGVSQSPSNKVTEKGKDVELRCDPISGHTALYWYRQSLGQGLEFLIYFQGNSAPDKSGLPSDRFSAERTGGSVSTLTIQRTQQEDSAVYLCASSLGQGNTEAFFGQGTRLTVV.

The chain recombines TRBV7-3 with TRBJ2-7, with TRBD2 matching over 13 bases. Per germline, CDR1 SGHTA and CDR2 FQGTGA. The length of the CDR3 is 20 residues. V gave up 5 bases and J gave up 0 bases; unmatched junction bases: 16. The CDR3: CASSPSDPWTSGGSSYEQYF. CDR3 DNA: TGTGCCAGCAGCCCTAGTGACCCTTGGACTAGCGGGGGCAGCTCCTACGAGCAGTACTTC.

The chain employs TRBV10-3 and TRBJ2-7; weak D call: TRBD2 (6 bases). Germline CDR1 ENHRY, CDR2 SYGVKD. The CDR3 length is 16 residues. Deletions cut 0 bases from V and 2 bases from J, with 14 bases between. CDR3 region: CAISESAPGTPYEQYF. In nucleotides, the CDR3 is TGTGCCATCAGTGAGTCGGCACCCGGGACTCCCTACGAGCAGTACTTC.

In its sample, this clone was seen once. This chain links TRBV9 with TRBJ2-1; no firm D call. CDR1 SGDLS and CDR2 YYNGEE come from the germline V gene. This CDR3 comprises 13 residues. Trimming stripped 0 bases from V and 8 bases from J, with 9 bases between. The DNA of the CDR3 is TGTGCCAGCAGCGTAGGAGTCTCCGATGAGCAGTTCTTC. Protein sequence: CASSVGVSDEQFF.

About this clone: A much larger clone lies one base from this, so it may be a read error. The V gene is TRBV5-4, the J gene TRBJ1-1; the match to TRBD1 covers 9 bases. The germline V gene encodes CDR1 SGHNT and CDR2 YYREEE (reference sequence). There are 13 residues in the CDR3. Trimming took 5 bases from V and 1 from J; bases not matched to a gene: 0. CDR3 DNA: TGTGCCAGCAGGGACAGGGGGAACACTGAAGCTTTCTTT. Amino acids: CASRDRGNTEAFF.

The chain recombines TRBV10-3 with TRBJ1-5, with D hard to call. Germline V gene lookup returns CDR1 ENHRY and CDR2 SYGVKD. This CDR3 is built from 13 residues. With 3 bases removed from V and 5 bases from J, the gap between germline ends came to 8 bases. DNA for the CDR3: TGTGCCATCAGTGAAACGCGTGATCAGCCCCAGCATTTT. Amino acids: CAISETRDQPQHF.

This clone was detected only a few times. Here the CDR3 reads CASSRTGGSKNIQYF. CDR3 nucleotides: TGTGCCAGCAGCCGTACAGGGGGAAGCAAAAACATTCAGTACTTC. The gene calls are TRBV7-9 and TRBJ2-4; 8 bases fit TRBD1. Germline V CDR1 and CDR2: SEHNR, FQNEAQ (reference sequence). V gave up 5 bases and J gave up 3 bases; unmatched junction bases: 6. This CDR3 spans 15 amino acids.

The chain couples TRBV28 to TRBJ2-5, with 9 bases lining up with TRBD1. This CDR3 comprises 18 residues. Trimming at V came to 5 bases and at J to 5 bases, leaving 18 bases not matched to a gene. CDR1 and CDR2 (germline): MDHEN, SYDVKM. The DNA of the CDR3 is TGTGCCAGCAGTACCTATCTCCCTCGACAGGGGGTTGGGGAGACCCAGTACTTC. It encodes CASSTYLPRQGVGETQYF.